The sequence of this TCR beta chain was determined in a study of T-cell reconstitution after alpha-beta-depleted transplantation in children. The study, taken as a whole, reports: T-cell counts and diversity were attributed mostly to newly produced T cells one year after transplant. The origin of alpha-beta T cells about two months after transplant was reportedly several hundred expanded graft clones.

Germline V CDR1 and CDR2: LGHNA, YSLEER. There are 15 residues in the CDR3. V trimming: 4 bases; J trimming: 4 bases; junction bases outside the gene matches: 8. Preparation of the TCRbeta library was carried out with unique molecular identifiers. A single record per CDR3 protein comes from TCRdb applying MiXCR to the PCR reads. Found here are fewer than 550,000 distinct CDR3 sequences, 11% of them singletons; the top ten hold around 13%. This clonotype showed up just a few times. Its antigen is unidentified. This chain uses TRBV4-3 with TRBJ1-2; TRBD1 matches at 8 bases. The sequencing here drew on PBMCs, mostly from graft donor cells, taken 180 days after TCRalphabeta/CD19-depleted stem cell transplant. This clonotype was sampled from a female patient between 2 and 15 years old who had a stem cell transplant for aplastic anemia, so the T cells may come from the graft donor. CDR3 nucleotide sequence: TGCGCCAGCAGCCCCGACAGGGGCGACCCCTATGGCTACACCTTC. It codes for CASSPDRGDPYGYTF.